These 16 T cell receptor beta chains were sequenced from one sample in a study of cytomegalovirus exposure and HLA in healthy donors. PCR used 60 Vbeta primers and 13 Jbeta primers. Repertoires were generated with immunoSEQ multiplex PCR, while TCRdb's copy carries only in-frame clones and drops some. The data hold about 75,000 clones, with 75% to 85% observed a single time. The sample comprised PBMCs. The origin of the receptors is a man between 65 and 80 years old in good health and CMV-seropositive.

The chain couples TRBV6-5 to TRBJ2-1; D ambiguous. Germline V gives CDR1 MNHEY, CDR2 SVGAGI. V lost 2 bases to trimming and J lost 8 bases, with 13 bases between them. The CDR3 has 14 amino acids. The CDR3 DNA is TGTGCCAGCAGTTACGAATCATCAGGCCATGAGCAGTTCTTC. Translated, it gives CASSYESSGHEQFF.

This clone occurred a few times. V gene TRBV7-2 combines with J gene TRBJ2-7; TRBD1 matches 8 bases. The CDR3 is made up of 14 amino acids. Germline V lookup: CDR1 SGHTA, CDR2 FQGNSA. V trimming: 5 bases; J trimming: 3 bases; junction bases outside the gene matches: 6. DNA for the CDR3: TGTGCCAGCAGCGTCCGGGACAGGAACTACGAGCAGTACTTC. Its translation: CASSVRDRNYEQYF.

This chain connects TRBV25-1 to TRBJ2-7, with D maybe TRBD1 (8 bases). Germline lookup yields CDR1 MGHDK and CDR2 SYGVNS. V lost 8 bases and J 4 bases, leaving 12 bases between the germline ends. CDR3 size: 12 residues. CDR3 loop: CASGQGGYEQYF. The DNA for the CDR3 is TGTGCCAGCGGACAGGGAGGGTACGAGCAGTACTTC.

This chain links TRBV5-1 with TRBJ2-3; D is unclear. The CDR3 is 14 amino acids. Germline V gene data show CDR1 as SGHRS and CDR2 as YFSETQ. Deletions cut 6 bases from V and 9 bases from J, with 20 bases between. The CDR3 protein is CASTLPSEPPTQYF. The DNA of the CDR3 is TGCGCCAGCACCCTTCCAAGCGAACCTCCAACGCAGTATTTT.

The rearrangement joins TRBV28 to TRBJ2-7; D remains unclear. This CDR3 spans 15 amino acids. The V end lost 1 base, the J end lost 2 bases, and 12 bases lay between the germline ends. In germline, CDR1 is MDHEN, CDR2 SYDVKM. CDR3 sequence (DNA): TGTGCCAGCAGTTTATTTAGTCCAGGCGCCTACGAGCAGTACTTC. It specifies CASSLFSPGAYEQYF.

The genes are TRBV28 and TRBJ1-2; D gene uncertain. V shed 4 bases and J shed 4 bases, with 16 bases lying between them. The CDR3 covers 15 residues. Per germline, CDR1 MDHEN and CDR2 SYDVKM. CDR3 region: CASSSDTRLVYGYTF. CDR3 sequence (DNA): TGTGCCAGCAGTTCAGATACGAGGCTAGTCTATGGCTACACCTTC.

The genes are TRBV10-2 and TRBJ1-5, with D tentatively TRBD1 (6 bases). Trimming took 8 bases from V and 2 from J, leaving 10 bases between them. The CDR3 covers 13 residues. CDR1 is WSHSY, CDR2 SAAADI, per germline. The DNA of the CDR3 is TGCGCCAGCGCCGCAGGGGGCAATCAGCCCCAGCATTTT. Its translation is CASAAGGNQPQHF.

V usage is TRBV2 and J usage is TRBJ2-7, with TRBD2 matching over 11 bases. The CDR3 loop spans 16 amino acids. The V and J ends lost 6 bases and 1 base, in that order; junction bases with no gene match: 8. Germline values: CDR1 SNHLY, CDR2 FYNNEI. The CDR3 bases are TGTGCCAGCAGGCCCGGGACTAGCGGATATTCCTACGAGCAGTACTTC. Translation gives CASRPGTSGYSYEQYF.

CDR3 nucleotide sequence: TGCGCCAGCAGCACGGGACAGGGAGAGAACGGCTACACCTTC. This encodes CASSTGQGENGYTF. The chain links TRBV5-1 to TRBJ1-2; 9 bases fit TRBD1. This CDR3 contains 14 residues. V lost 4 bases to trimming and J lost 8 bases; unmatched junction nucleotides: 9. Germline CDR1 reads SGHRS; CDR2 reads YFSETQ. The complete variable domain, with remaining parts taken from reference TRBV5-1 and TRBJ1-2, reads KAGVTQTPRYLIKTRGQQVTLSCSPISGHRSVSWYQQTPGQGLQFLFEYFSETQRNKGNFPGRFSGRQFSNSRSEMNVSTLELGDSALYLCASSTGQGENGYTFGSGTRLTVV.

The DNA of the CDR3 is TGTGCCGCCCGCTGTGGGGGGTACCAAGAGACCCAGTACTTC. It encodes CAARCGGYQETQYF. This sequence joins TRBV6-4 and TRBJ2-5; perhaps TRBD2 as D (6 bases). CDR3 length equals 14 residues. CDR1 is MRHNA and CDR2 is SNTAGT in the germline V gene. Trimming shortened V by 11 bases and J by 0 bases, and 16 bases separated the two germline ends.

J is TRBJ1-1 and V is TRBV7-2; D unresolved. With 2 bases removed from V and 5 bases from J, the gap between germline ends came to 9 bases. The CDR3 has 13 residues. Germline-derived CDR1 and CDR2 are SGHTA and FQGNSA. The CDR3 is CASSLNRETEAFF. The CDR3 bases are TGTGCCAGCAGCTTAAACAGAGAGACTGAAGCTTTCTTT. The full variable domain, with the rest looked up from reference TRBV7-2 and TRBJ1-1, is GAGVSQSPSNKVTEKGKDVELRCDPISGHTALYWYRQSLGQGLEFLIYFQGNSAPDKSGLPSDRFSAERTGGSVSTLTIQRTQQEDSAVYLCASSLNRETEAFFGQGTRLTVV.

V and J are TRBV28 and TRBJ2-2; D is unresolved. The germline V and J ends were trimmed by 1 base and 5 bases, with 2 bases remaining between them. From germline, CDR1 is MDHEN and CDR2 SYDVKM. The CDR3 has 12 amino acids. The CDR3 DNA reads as TGTGCCAGCAGTTTATCGACCGGGGAGCTGTTTTTT. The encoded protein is CASSLSTGELFF.

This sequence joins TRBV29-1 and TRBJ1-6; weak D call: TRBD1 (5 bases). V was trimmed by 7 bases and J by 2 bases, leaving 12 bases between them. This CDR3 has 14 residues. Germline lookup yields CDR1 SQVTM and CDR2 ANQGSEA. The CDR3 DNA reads TGCAGCGGCCCGGCGGGGCCCTATAATTCACCCCTCCACTTT. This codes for CSGPAGPYNSPLHF.

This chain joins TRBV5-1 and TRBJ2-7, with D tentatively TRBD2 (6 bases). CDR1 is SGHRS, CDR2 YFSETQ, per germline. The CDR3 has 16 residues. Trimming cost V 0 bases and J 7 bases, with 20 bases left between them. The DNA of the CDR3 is TGCGCCAGCAGCTTGGCGGTTCCAGCACTGGGGGGAGAGCAGTACTTC. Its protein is CASSLAVPALGGEQYF.

This CDR3 reads CAWRRGLAGNEQFF. DNA of the CDR3: TGTGCCTGGAGACGGGGACTAGCGGGCAATGAGCAGTTCTTC. This chain uses TRBV30 with TRBJ2-1, with 12 nucleotides matching TRBD2. CDR3 length: 14 residues. CDR1 GTSNPN and CDR2 SVGIG come from the germline V gene (reference sequence). J gave up 6 bases and V 3 bases, and 3 bases lay outside the gene matches.

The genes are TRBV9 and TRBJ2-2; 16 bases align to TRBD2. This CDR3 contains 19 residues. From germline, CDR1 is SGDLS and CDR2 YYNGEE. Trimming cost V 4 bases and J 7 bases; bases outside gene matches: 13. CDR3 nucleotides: TGTGCCAGCAGCCCTCTTCCGGGACTAGCGGGAGGGCCAGACGGGGAGCTGTTTTTT. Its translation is CASSPLPGLAGGPDGELFF.